This T cell receptor (beta chain) was retrieved from a study of cytomegalovirus exposure and HLA in healthy donors. Study-wide results and caveats: Associated with cytomegalovirus, according to the listing, were 150 to 200 TCR beta chains.

Note on this clone: Its target is not known.

Repertoires were generated with immunoSEQ multiplex PCR, while TCRdb's copy carries only in-frame clones and drops some. The repertoire holds over 150,000 clones, with about 89% as singletons. The donors were members of the validation cohort comprising 100 to 150 subjects, separate from the roughly 640-subject first cohort. The CDR3 sequence is 14 residues long. Germline assignment: CDR1 MGHDK and CDR2 SYGVNS. V was pared by 6 bases and J by 7 bases, with 11 bases of the junction left unmatched. The V gene is TRBV25-1, the J gene TRBJ1-1; 7 positions match TRBD1. This TCR was recovered from a woman between 18 and 29 years old in good health and CMV-seropositive. Sample: PBMCs. This CDR3 reads CASSASRGYVEAFF. CDR3 bases: TGTGCCAGCAGCGCGAGCAGGGGGTATGTTGAAGCTTTCTTT.